Below, 21 T cell receptor beta chains from the same sample are listed, as sequenced in a study of graft-versus-host responses after intestinal transplantation. These receptors' antigens are unknown. Profiling relied on immunoSEQ multiplex PCR, and the TCRdb table lists in-frame clones only, not all of them. This sample has roughly 90,000 clones, with around 90% found just once. This material consisted of unstimulated CD4+ T cells sorted from spleen or lymph node cells, taken before transplant. These receptors all come from a human donor who was the organ donor for an intestinal transplant.

The chain uses TRBV5-6 and TRBJ2-7; maybe TRBD2 (5 bases). The CDR3 sequence is 14 residues long. The germline V gene encodes CDR1 SGHDT and CDR2 YYEEEE. V lost 1 base and J lost 0, with 8 bases in between. The CDR3, as DNA: TGTGCCAGCAGCTTGCCGGGGAGCTCCTACGAGCAGTACTTC. It codes for CASSLPGSSYEQYF.

The count of this clone is one. V is TRBV5-4 and J is TRBJ2-3; 11 nucleotides line up with TRBD2. CDR3 length: 13 amino acids. Trimming removed 7 bases from V and 5 bases from J; junction bases left unmatched: 3. Germline values: CDR1 SGHNT, CDR2 YYREEE (reference sequence). The CDR3 spells CASGLAGGDTQYF. The CDR3 region has the DNA TGTGCCAGCGGTCTAGCGGGAGGAGATACGCAGTATTTT. The full variable domain, its missing parts supplied by reference TRBV5-4 and TRBJ2-3, is ETGVTQSPTHLIKTRGQQVTLRCSSQSGHNTVSWYQQALGQGPQFIFQYYREEENGRGNFPPRFSGLQFPNYSSELNVNALELDDSALYLCASGLAGGDTQYFGPGTRLTVL.

To note about this clone: Other DNA sequences from this sample encode an identical CDR3 as well. The rearrangement uses TRBV5-1 and TRBJ1-2; no clear D. The CDR3 extends over 13 amino acids. V was cut by 0 bases and J by 8 bases, with 11 bases left in between. The germline V gene has CDR1 SGHRS and CDR2 YFSETQ. In DNA form, the CDR3 reads TGCGCCAGCAGCTTGGAGGCGGGGTTGGGCTACACCTTC. Protein sequence: CASSLEAGLGYTF.

The chain employs TRBV15 and TRBJ2-1; 10 bases fit TRBD2. This CDR3 spans 14 amino acids. V lost 1 base and J lost 9; bases outside the gene matches: 3. Germline V gene lookup returns CDR1 LNHNV and CDR2 YYDKDF (reference sequence). Here the CDR3 reads CATSRASGSFEQFF. The CDR3 DNA is TGTGCCACCAGCAGAGCTAGCGGGAGTTTTGAGCAGTTCTTC.

The chain recombines TRBV30 with TRBJ2-3; weak D call: TRBD1 (6 bases). The CDR3 runs to 13 residues. V shed 2 bases and J shed 6 bases, with 12 bases lying between them. CDR1 is GTSNPN, CDR2 SVGIG, per germline (reference sequence). CDR3: CAWSRSGVDTQYF. The CDR3 region has the DNA TGTGCCTGGAGTCGGTCAGGGGTGGATACGCAGTATTTT.

The chain recombines TRBV11-2 with TRBJ1-1; no clear D gene. The V end lost 6 bases, the J end lost 2 bases, and 22 bases lay between the germline ends. Germline CDR1 is SGHAT and CDR2 is FQNNGV. This CDR3 comprises 17 residues. The CDR3 region is CASRRPRRERSNTEAFF. DNA for the CDR3: TGTGCCAGCAGAAGGCCTCGAAGGGAGCGGAGTAACACTGAAGCTTTCTTT.

This rearrangement joins TRBV18 to TRBJ2-1; possibly TRBD1 for D (5 bases). CDR1 is KGHSH and CDR2 is LQKENI in the germline V gene. V lost 5 bases, J lost 5 bases, and 16 bases lay in between. The length of the CDR3 is 15 residues. DNA for the CDR3: TGTGCCAGCTCAGCTGGACCAAGACAGCACAATGAGCAGTTCTTC. As protein: CASSAGPRQHNEQFF.

The chain is built from TRBV19 and TRBJ2-7, with a weak D call TRBD1 (6 bases). The CDR3 totals 16 residues. Trimming pared 1 base from V and 4 bases from J, leaving 17 bases between. Germline V lookup: CDR1 LNHDA, CDR2 SQIVND (reference sequence). The DNA of the CDR3 is TGTGCCAGTAGTATAGCAATCTTAGGACAGACTTACGAGCAGTACTTC. This sequence encodes CASSIAILGQTYEQYF. Full variable domain (missing parts from reference TRBV19 and TRBJ2-7): DGGITQSPKYLFRKEGQNVTLSCEQNLNHDAMYWYRQDPGQGLRLIYYSQIVNDFQKGDIAEGYSVSREKKESFPLTVTSAQKNPTAFYLCASSIAILGQTYEQYFGPGTRLTVT.

As concerns this clone: Sequence at one end of the junction differs from germline and may be a read error. For the CDR3, the DNA is TGTGCTAGCAGCTTGGGGGGGGGATACAATGAGCAGTTCTTC. Amino acid sequence: CASSLGGGYNEQFF. The V call is TRBV7-7, the J call TRBJ2-1; 7 positions agree with TRBD2. The CDR3 runs to 14 residues. The V gene's germline CDR1 is SSHAT and CDR2 FNYEAQ (reference sequence). Using reference TRBV7-7 and TRBJ2-1 for the parts outside the CDR3, the full variable domain is GAGVSQSPRYKVTKRGQDVTLRCDPISSHATLYWYQQALGQGPEFLTYFNYEAQPDKSGLPSDRFSAERPEGSISTLTIQRTEQRDSAMYRCASSLGGGYNEQFFGPGTRLTVL.

The chain's CDR3 is CASSGSSGVRTDTQYF. DNA of the CDR3: TGTGCCAGCAGCGGATCTAGCGGAGTCCGGACAGATACGCAGTATTTT. This chain uses TRBV9 with TRBJ2-3; TRBD2 matches 7 bases. J lost 3 bases, V lost 3 bases, and 10 bases had no gene match. Germline V gene lookup returns CDR1 SGDLS and CDR2 YYNGEE. The CDR3 is 16 amino acids.

V and J are TRBV15 and TRBJ2-1, with D possibly matching TRBD1 (7 bases). Deletions cut 5 bases from V and 6 bases from J, with 17 bases between. In germline, CDR1 is LNHNV, CDR2 YYDKDF (reference sequence). The CDR3 runs to 15 residues. This CDR3 reads CATSSRGDIFNEQFF. The CDR3 nucleotides are TGTGCCACCAGCTCCAGGGGGGATATATTCAATGAGCAGTTCTTC.

The chain combines TRBV7-2 with TRBJ2-2; 7 bases align to TRBD2. The V gene's germline CDR1 is SGHTA and CDR2 FQGNSA. V gave up 3 bases and J gave up 2 bases; unmatched junction bases: 6. This CDR3 has 16 residues. The CDR3 coding sequence is TGTGCCAGCAGCTTGTACGGCGGGAGTAACACCGGGGAGCTGTTTTTT. Translating it yields CASSLYGGSNTGELFF. Supplemented by reference TRBV7-2 and TRBJ2-2, the full variable domain reads GAGVSQSPSNKVTEKGKDVELRCDPISGHTALYWYRQSLGQGLEFLIYFQGNSAPDKSGLPSDRFSAERTGGSVSTLTIQRTQQEDSAVYLCASSLYGGSNTGELFFGEGSRLTVL.

J is TRBJ1-3 and V is TRBV6-5; D is perhaps TRBD1 (5 bases). The germline gives CDR1 MNHEY, CDR2 SVGAGI. The CDR3 sequence is 14 residues long. The V and J ends lost 6 bases and 2 bases respectively, with 11 bases between them. The CDR3 protein is CASREGRAGNTIYF. In nucleotides, the CDR3 is TGTGCCAGCAGGGAGGGCAGGGCTGGAAACACCATATATTTT.

The rearrangement links TRBV5-6 to TRBJ2-2; no clear D. The V end was cut by 3 bases, the J end by 14 bases, with 17 bases between. Per germline, CDR1 SGHDT and CDR2 YYEEEE. This CDR3 region has 13 residues. The CDR3 spells CASSSARLYSLFF. The CDR3 DNA reads TGTGCCAGCAGCTCCGCCCGCCTATATTCCCTGTTTTTT.

V gene TRBV28 combines with J gene TRBJ1-6; the match to TRBD1 covers 7 bases. This CDR3 comprises 19 residues. After removal of 8 bases from V and 9 bases from J, the junction contained 25 bases not matched to a gene. Germline lookup yields CDR1 MDHEN and CDR2 SYDVKM. Here the CDR3 DNA reads TGTGCCAGCCAAGATAACAGGGGTGGCTCCCAATTAATTGGTTCACCCCTCCACTTT. Amino acid sequence: CASQDNRGGSQLIGSPLHF. Variable domain in full (rest from reference TRBV28 and TRBJ1-6): DVKVTQSSRYLVKRTGEKVFLECVQDMDHENMFWYRQDPGLGLRLIYFSYDVKMKEKGDIPEGYSVSREKKERFSLILESASTNQTSMYLCASQDNRGGSQLIGSPLHFGNGTRLTVT.

The table lists this clone with a count of one. The chain recombines TRBV4-3 with TRBJ2-7; D is uncertain. The ends were cut back, 5 bases at V and 5 bases at J, with 19 bases in the middle. Germline V gene lookup returns CDR1 LGHNA and CDR2 YSLEER. The CDR3 consists of 15 residues. CDR3 sequence (DNA): TGCGCCAGCAGCGCCTCATTATCCCCTCTAAACGAGCAGTACTTC. Encoded protein: CASSASLSPLNEQYF.

The chain is built from TRBV7-2 and TRBJ2-7; tentatively, D is TRBD2 (5 bases). V was cut by 2 bases and J by 3 bases, with 14 bases left in between. Germline CDR1 is SGHTA and CDR2 is FQGNSA. The CDR3 is made up of 15 amino acids. The CDR3 sequence: CASSLSGLSNYEQYF. In DNA form, the CDR3 reads TGTGCCAGCAGCTTAAGCGGACTCTCGAACTACGAGCAGTACTTC. The full variable domain, with the rest looked up from reference TRBV7-2 and TRBJ2-7, is GAGVSQSPSNKVTEKGKDVELRCDPISGHTALYWYRQSLGQGLEFLIYFQGNSAPDKSGLPSDRFSAERTGGSVSTLTIQRTQQEDSAVYLCASSLSGLSNYEQYFGPGTRLTVT.

This chain joins TRBV28 and TRBJ2-7, with a tentative D call TRBD1 (7 bases). The CDR3 sequence is 15 residues long. Germline V lookup: CDR1 MDHEN, CDR2 SYDVKM. Trimming removed 7 bases at V and 4 bases at J, with 20 bases between. The CDR3 spells CASTPATGTPYEQYF. The CDR3 DNA sequence: TGTGCCAGCACCCCAGCGACAGGGACTCCTTACGAGCAGTACTTC.

As concerns this clone: Relative to the germline gene, one junction end is altered; a read error may explain this. The V call is TRBV7-9, the J call TRBJ2-7; D is possibly TRBD2 (5 bases). The CDR3 runs 12 residues. CDR1 is SEHNR and CDR2 is FQNEAQ in the germline V gene (reference sequence). CDR3 in amino acids: CASSLPPNPEDF. In nucleotides, the CDR3 is TGTGCCAGCAGCTTACCCCCCAACCCGGAGGACTTC.

This clone occurred a few times. The chain joins TRBV30 to TRBJ2-6; the D gene is possibly TRBD1 (5 bases). Germline CDR1 reads GTSNPN; CDR2 reads SVGIG (reference sequence). Trimming removed 3 bases at V and 2 bases at J, with 8 bases between. The CDR3 is 14 amino acids. In DNA form, the CDR3 reads TGTGCCTGGAGCATAGGGGCTGGGGCCAACGTCCTGACTTTC. Amino acids: CAWSIGAGANVLTF.

The V gene is TRBV28, the J gene TRBJ1-2; the D gene is possibly TRBD1 (5 bases). Germline V lookup: CDR1 MDHEN, CDR2 SYDVKM. The length of the CDR3 is 12 residues. V was cut by 3 bases and J by 7 bases, with 9 bases left in between. DNA of the CDR3: TGTGCCAGCAGTTTGGGAGGGGTTGGCTACACCTTC. Its protein product is CASSLGGVGYTF.